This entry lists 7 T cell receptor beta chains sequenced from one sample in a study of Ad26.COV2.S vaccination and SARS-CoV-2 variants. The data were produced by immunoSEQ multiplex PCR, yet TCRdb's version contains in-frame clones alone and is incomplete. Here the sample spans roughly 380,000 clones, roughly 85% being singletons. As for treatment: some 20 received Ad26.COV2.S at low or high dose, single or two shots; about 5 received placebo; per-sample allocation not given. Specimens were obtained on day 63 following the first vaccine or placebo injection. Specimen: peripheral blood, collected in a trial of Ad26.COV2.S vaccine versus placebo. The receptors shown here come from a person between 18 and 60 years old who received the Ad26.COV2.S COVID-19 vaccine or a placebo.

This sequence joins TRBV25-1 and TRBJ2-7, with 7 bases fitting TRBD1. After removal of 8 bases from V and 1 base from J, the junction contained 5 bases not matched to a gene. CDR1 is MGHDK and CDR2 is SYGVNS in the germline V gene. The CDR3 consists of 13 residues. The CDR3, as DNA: TGTGCCAGCGCTGGGACAGTATCCTACGAGCAGTACTTC. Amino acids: CASAGTVSYEQYF.

CDR3 amino acids: CASSLGPGQGVYYGYTF. Written as DNA, the CDR3 is TGTGCCAGCAGTTTAGGTCCGGGACAGGGGGTTTACTATGGCTACACCTTC. The genes are TRBV27 and TRBJ1-2, with 11 bases identical to TRBD1. There are 17 residues in the CDR3. Germline V gene lookup returns CDR1 MNHEY and CDR2 SMNVEV (reference sequence). V shed 2 bases, J shed 3 bases, and the junction held 8 bases outside the gene matches.

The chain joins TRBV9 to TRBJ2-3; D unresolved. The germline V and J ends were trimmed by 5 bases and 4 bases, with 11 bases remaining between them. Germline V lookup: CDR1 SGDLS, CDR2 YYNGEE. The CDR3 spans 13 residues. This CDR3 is CASSRRLPDTQYF. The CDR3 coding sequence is TGTGCCAGCAGTCGTCGGCTACCAGATACGCAGTATTTT.

In DNA, the CDR3 is TGTGCCAGTAGTATTTTAGGCCTAGAGGAGGGGCACTATGGCTACACCTTC. Protein: CASSILGLEEGHYGYTF. The genes are TRBV19 and TRBJ1-2; maybe TRBD1 (5 bases). V was shortened by 3 bases and J by 3 bases, with 20 bases between the two germline ends. Germline V gene sequence: CDR1 LNHDA, CDR2 SQIVND (reference sequence). This CDR3 region has 17 residues.

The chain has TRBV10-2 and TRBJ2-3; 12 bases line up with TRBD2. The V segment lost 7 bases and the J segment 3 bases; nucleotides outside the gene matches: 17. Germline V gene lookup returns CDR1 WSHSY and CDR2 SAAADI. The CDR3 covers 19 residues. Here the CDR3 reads CASKRTSGAALRPTDTQYF. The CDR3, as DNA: TGCGCCAGCAAGCGGACTAGCGGGGCCGCCCTCCGGCCTACAGATACGCAGTATTTT.

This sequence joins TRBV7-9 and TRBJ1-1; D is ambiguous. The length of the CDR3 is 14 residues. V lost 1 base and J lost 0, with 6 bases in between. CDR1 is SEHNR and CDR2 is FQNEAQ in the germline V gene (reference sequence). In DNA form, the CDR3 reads TGTGCCAGCAGCTTAGAGGTAGTGAACACTGAAGCTTTCTTT. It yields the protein CASSLEVVNTEAFF.

CDR3 DNA sequence: TGTGCCAGCAGTTACGGACAGGGGGCCTATGGCTACACCTTC. As protein: CASSYGQGAYGYTF. The chain couples TRBV27 to TRBJ1-2; 11 bases are shared with TRBD1. Unmatched junction bases numbered 2, after V lost 4 bases and J lost 4 bases. From germline, CDR1 is MNHEY and CDR2 SMNVEV (reference sequence). This CDR3 region has 14 residues.